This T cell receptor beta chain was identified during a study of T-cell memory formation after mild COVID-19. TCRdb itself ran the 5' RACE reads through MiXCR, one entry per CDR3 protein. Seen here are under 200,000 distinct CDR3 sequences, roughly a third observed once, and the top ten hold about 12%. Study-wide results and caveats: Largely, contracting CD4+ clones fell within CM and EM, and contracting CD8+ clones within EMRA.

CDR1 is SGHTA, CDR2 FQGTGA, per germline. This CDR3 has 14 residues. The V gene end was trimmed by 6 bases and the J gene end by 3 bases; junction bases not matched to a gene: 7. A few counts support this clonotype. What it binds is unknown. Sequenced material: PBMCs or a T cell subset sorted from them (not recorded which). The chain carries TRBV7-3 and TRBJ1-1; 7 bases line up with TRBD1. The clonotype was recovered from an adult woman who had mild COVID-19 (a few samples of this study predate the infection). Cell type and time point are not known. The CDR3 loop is CASRSTQGDTEAFF. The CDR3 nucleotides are TGTGCCAGCAGGAGCACTCAGGGGGACACTGAAGCTTTCTTT.